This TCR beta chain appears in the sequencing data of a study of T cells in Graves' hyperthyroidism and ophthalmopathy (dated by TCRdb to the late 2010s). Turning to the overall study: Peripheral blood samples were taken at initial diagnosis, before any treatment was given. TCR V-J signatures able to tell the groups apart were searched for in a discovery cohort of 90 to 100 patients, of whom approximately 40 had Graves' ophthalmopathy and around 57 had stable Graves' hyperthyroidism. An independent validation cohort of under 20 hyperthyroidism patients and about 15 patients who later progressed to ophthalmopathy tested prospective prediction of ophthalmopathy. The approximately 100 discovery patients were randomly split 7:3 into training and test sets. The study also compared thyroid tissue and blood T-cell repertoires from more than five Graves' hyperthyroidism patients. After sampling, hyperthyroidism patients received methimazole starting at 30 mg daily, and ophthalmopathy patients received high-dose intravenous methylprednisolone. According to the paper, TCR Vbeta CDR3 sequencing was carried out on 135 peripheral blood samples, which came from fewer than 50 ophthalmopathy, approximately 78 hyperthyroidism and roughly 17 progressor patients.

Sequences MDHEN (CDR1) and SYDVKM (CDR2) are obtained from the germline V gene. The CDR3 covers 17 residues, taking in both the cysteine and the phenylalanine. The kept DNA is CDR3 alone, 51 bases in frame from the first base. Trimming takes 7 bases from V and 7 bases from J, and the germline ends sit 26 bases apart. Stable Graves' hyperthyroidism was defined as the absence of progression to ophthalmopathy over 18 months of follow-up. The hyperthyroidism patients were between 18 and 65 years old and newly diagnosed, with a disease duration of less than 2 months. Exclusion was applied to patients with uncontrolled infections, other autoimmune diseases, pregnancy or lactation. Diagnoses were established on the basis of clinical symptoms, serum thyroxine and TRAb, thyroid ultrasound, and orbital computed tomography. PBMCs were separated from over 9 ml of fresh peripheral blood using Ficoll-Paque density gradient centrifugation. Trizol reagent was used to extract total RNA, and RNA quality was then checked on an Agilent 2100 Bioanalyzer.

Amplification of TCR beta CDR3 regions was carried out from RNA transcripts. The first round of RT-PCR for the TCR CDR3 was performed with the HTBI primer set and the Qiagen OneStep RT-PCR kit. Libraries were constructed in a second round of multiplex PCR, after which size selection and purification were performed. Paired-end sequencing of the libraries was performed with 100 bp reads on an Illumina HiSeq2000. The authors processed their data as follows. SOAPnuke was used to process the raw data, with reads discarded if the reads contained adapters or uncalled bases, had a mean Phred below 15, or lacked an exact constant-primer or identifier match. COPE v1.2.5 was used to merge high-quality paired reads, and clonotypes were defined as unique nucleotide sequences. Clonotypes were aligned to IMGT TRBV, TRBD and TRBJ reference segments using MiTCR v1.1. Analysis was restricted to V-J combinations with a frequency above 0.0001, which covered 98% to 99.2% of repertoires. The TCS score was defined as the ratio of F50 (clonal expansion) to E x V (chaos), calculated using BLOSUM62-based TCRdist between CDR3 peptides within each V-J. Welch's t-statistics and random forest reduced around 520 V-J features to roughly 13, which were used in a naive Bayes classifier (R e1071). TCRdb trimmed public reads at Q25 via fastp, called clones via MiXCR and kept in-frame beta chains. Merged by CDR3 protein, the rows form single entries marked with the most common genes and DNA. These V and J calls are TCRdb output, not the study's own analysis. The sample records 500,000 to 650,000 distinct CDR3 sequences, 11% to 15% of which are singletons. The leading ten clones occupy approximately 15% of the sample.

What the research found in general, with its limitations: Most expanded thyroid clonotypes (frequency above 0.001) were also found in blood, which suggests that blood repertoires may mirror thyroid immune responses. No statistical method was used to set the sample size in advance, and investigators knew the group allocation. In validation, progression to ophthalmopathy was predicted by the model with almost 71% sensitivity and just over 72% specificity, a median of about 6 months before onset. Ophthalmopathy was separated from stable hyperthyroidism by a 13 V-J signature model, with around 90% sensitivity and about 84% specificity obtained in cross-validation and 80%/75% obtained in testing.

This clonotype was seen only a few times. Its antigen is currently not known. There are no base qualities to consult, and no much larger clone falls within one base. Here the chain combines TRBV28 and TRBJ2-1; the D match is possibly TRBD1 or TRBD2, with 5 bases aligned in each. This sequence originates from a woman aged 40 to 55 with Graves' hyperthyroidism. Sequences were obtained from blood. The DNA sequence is TGTGCCAGCAAATACGGGATGGGAGACTTGGGGGATAATGAGCAGTTCTTC. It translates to CASKYGMGDLGDNEQFF.